The T cell receptor (beta chain) described here comes from a study of blood T cell repertoires in COVID-19. Whole-study context: The study drew acute and convalescent COVID-19 samples from the United States, Italy and Spain.

The germline V gene encodes CDR1 MNHEY and CDR2 SVGAGI. The CDR3 has 15 residues. Trimming left V 0 bases short and J 4 bases short, with 12 bases between. All enrollees were roughly 18 to 90 years old and from roughly 26 US areas. Participant-reported clinical history was the basis for cohort assignment. Per the original data handling: Amplification of reference gene primers provided the estimated nucleated cell counts. Produced via immunoSEQ multiplex PCR; TCRdb's table is partial and in-frame only. V and J calls and clone size are those listed in that table; D and trimming were worked out from the DNA. Of around 380,000 clones listed, around 87% are singletons.

The rearrangement joins TRBV6-5 to TRBJ1-1; perhaps TRBD1 as D (5 bases). Sequencing was carried out using PBMCs or T cells enriched from blood (not recorded which). This TCR was recovered from a young man who had recovered from COVID-19. CDR3 residues: CASSYSSGGVTEAFF. In DNA form, the CDR3 reads TGTGCCAGCAGTTACTCGAGCGGAGGGGTCACTGAAGCTTTCTTT.